This record looks at one T cell receptor (beta chain) sequence and its context. The antigen is undetermined. RNA served as the template for amplifying TCR beta CDR3 regions. The library came from an HTBI-primed first-round RT-PCR and a second-round multiplex PCR. MiXCR was run by TCRdb on the multiplex PCR reads, yielding one entry per CDR3 protein. This table has some 47,000 distinct CDR3 sequences, around half appearing once. The data are from a study of Graves' ophthalmopathy and Graves' hyperthyroidism. Study-wide background: Peripheral blood was obtained at first diagnosis, ahead of any treatment.

Donors with ophthalmopathy: moderate-to-severe activity, CAS ≥3, NOSPECS ≥4, duration under 3 months. Other autoimmune diseases, uncontrolled infections, pregnancy or lactation excluded patients from enrollment. The CDR3 has 13 amino acids. Trimming removed 5 bases from V and 4 bases from J, with 11 bases in between. Germline V gene lookup returns CDR1 SGHTA and CDR2 FQGNSA. Study conclusions and caveats: Ophthalmopathy cases were distinguished from stable hyperthyroidism by a 13-signature model, reaching approximately 87% sensitivity and approximately 83% specificity.

Sequencing used peripheral blood. The genes are TRBV7-2 and TRBJ1-1; the D gene is possibly TRBD1 (5 bases). The source of this sequence is an adult man with Graves' ophthalmopathy. DNA for the CDR3: TGTGCCAGCAGCCGGGACCAAGTCACTGAAGCTTTCTTT. Amino acid sequence: CASSRDQVTEAFF. The full variable domain, with the rest looked up from reference TRBV7-2 and TRBJ1-1, is GAGVSQSPSNKVTEKGKDVELRCDPISGHTALYWYRQSLGQGLEFLIYFQGNSAPDKSGLPSDRFSAERTGGSVSTLTIQRTQQEDSAVYLCASSRDQVTEAFFGQGTRLTVV.